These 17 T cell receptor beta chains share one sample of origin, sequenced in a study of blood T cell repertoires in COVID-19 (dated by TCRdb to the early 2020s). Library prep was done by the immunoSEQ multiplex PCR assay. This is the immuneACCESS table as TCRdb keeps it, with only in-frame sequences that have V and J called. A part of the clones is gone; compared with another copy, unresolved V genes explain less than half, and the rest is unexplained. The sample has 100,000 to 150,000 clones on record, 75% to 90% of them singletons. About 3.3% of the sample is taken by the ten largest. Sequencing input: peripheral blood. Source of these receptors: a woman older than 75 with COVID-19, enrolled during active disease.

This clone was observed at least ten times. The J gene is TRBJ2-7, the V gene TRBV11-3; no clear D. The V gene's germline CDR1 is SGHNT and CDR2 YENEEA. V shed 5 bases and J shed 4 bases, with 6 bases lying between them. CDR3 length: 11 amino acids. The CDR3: CASSPRYEQYF. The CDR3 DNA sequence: TGTGCCAGCAGCCCGAGGTACGAGCAGTACTTC.

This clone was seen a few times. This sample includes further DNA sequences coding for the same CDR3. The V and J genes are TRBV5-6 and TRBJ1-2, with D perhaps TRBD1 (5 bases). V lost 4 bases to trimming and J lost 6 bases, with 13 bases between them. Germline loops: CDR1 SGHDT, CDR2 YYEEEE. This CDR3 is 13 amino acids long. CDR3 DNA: TGTGCCAGCAGCGATACAGGTGGGAATGGCTACACCTTC. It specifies CASSDTGGNGYTF.

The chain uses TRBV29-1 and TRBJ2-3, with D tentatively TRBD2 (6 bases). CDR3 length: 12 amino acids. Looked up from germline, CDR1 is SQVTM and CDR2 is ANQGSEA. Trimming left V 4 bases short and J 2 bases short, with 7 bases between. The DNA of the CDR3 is TGCAGCGTTGCGGACTACACAGATACGCAGTATTTT. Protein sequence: CSVADYTDTQYF.

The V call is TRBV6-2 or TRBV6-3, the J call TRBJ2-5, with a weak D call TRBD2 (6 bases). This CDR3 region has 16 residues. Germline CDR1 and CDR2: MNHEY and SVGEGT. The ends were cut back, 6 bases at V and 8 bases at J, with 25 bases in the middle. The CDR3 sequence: CASSEEDVLLGGTQYF. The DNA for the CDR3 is TGTGCCAGCAGCGAGGAGGACGTACTTCTGGGAGGAACCCAGTACTTC.

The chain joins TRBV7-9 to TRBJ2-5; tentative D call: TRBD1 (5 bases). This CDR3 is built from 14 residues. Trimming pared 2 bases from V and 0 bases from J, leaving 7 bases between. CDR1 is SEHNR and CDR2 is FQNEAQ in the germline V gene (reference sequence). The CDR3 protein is CASSLLGDQETQYF. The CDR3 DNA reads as TGTGCCAGCAGCTTACTAGGGGACCAAGAGACCCAGTACTTC.

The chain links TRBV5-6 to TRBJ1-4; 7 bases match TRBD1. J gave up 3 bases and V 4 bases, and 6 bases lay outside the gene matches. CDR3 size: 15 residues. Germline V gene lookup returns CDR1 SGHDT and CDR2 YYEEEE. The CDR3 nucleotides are TGTGCCAGCAGCCCCCGGACAGGAGCTAATGAAAAACTGTTTTTT. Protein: CASSPRTGANEKLFF.

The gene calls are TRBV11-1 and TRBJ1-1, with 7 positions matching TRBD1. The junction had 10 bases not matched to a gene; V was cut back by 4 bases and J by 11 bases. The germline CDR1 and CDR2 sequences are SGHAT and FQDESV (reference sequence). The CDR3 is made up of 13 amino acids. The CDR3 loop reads CASSSTGTAGAFF. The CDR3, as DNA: TGTGCCAGCAGCTCGACGGGGACAGCTGGGGCTTTCTTT.

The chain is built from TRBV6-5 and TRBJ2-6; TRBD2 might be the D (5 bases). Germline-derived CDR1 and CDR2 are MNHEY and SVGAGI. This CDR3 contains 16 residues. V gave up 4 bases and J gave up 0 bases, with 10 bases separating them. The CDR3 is CASSLTGSSGANVLTF. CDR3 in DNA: TGTGCCAGCAGTTTAACGGGGAGCTCTGGGGCCAACGTCCTGACTTTC.

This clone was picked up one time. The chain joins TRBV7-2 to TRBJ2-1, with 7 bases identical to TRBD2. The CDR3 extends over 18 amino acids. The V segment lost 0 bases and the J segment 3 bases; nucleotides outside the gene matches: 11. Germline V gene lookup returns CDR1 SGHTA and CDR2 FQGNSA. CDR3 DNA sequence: TGTGCCAGCAGCTTAGCCCCTAGCGGAGGGCTATACTACAATGAGCAGTTCTTC. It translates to CASSLAPSGGLYYNEQFF.

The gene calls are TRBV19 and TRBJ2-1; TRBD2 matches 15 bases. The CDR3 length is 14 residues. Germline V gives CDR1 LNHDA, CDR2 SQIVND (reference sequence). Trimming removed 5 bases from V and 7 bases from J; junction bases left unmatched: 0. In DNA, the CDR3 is TGTGCCAGTAGTGGGACTAGCGGGAGGAATGAGCAGTTCTTC. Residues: CASSGTSGRNEQFF.

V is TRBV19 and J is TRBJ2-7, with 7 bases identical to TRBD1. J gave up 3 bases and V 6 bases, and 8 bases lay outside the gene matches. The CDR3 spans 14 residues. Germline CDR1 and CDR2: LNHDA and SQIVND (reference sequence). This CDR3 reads CASSRTGELYEQYF. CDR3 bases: TGTGCCAGTAGCCGAACAGGGGAACTCTACGAGCAGTACTTC.

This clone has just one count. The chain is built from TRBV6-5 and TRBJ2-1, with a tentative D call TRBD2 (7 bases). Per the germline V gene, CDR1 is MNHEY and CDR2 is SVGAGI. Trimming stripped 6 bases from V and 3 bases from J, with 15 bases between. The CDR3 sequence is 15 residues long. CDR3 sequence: CASRSAGQSYNEQFF. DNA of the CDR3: TGTGCCAGCAGATCAGCGGGACAAAGCTACAATGAGCAGTTCTTC.

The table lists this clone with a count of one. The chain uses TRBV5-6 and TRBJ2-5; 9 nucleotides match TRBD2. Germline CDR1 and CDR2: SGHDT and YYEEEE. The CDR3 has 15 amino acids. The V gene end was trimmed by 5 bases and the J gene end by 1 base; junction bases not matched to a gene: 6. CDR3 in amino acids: CASRLAGVPQETQYF. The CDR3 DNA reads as TGTGCCAGCAGATTAGCGGGAGTTCCCCAAGAGACCCAGTACTTC.

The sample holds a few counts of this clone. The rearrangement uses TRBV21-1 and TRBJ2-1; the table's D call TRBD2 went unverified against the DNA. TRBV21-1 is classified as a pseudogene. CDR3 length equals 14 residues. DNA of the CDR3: TGTGCCAGCCAGACTAGCGGCTCCTACAATGAGCAGTTCTTC. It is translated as CASQTSGSYNEQFF.

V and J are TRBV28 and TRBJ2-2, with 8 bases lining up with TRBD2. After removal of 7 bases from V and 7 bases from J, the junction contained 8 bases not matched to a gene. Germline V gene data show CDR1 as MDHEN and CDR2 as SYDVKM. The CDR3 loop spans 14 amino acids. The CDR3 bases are TGTGCCAGCACCCCCGGGGGGGCGAACGGGGAGCTGTTTTTT. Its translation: CASTPGGANGELFF.

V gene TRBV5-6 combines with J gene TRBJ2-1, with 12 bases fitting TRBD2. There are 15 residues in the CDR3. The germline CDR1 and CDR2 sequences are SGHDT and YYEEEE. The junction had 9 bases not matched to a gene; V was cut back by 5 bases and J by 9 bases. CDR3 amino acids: CASRRLAGAPGEQFF. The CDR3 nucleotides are TGTGCCAGCAGGCGACTAGCGGGAGCCCCGGGTGAGCAGTTCTTC.

The CDR3 DNA sequence: TGTGCCAGCAGCTTGGCCCGGACTGCCGGCACCGGGGAGCTGTTTTTT. This translates into CASSLARTAGTGELFF. This chain uses TRBV5-4 with TRBJ2-2; the D gene is possibly TRBD2 (5 bases). CDR3 length: 16 amino acids. V lost 0 bases and J 4 bases, leaving 13 bases between the germline ends. CDR1 is SGHNT, CDR2 YYREEE, per germline (reference sequence).